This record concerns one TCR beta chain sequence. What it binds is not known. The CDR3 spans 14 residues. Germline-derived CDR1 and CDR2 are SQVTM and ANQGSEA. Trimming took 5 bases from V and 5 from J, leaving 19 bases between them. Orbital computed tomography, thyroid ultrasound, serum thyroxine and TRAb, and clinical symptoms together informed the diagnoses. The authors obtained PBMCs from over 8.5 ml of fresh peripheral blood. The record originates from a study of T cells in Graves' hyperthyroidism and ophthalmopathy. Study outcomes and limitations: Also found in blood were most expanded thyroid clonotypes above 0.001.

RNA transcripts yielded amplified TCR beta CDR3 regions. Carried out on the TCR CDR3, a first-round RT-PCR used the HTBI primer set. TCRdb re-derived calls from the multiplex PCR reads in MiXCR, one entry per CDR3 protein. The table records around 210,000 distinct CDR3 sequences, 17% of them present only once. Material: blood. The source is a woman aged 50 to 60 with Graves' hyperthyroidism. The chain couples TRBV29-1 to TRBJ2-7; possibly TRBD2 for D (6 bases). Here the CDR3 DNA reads TGCAGCGTTACTGGAGCGGTGAGGGAGGACGAGCAGTACTTC. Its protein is CSVTGAVREDEQYF.